This T cell receptor beta chain was documented in a study of blood T cell repertoires in COVID-19. Study as a whole: COVID-19 samples collected from the United States, Italy and Spain covered acute and convalescent phases. T cells, B-cell-depleted T cells, or PBMCs provided the cDNA or gDNA that served as material.

Authors' methods: Estimation of nucleated cell counts was performed using reference gene primer amplification. The table came from immunoSEQ multiplex PCR; TCRdb's copy has only in-frame clones and leaves some out. The DNA was the basis for D and trimming; V, J and clone size are from that table. The table shows over 130,000 clones, with about 87% occurring only once. Germline-derived CDR1 and CDR2 are GTSNPN and SVGIG (reference sequence). The CDR3 consists of 14 residues. V shed 1 base, J shed 3 bases, and the junction held 6 bases outside the gene matches. The sequenced material came from peripheral blood. This chain uses TRBV30 with TRBJ2-7, with 7 bases lining up with TRBD2. The source of this sequence is a human donor in a cohort sampled during active COVID-19. This CDR3 reads CAWSGRRGNYEQYF. In nucleotides, the CDR3 is TGTGCCTGGAGTGGAAGGCGGGGGAACTACGAGCAGTACTTC.